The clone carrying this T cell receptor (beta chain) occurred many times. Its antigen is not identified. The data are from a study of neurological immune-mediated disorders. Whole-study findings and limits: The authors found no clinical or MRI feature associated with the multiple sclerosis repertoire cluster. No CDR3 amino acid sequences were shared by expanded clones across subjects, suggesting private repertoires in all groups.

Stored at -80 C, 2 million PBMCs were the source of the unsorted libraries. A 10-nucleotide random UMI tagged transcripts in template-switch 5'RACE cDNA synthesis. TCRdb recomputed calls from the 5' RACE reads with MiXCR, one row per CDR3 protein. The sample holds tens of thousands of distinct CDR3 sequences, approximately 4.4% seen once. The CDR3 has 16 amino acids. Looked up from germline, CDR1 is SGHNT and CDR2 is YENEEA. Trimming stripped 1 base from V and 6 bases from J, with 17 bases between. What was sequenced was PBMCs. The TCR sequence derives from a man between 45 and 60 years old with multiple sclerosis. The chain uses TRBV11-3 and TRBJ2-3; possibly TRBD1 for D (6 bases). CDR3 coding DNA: TGTGCCAGCAGCTTAGGTGTGCAGATTCAGGGGGATACGCAGTATTTT. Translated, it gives CASSLGVQIQGDTQYF.